The subject of this entry is one T cell receptor (beta chain). These data are taken from a study of CD8+ T cells in alopecia areata. This CDR3 comprises 16 residues. CDR1 and CDR2 (germline): MGHDK, SYGVNS. V dropped 2 bases and J dropped 2 bases, with 14 bases sitting between them. Treatment here: oral pan-JAK inhibitor, 5-10 mg twice daily. In each case, RNA was isolated and then reverse transcribed into cDNA as the sequencing template. The table came from immunoSEQ multiplex PCR; TCRdb's copy has only in-frame clones and leaves some out. The sample lists over 150,000 clones; roughly 50% were seen once.

V is TRBV25-1 and J is TRBJ2-3; D is uncertain. This clonotype was obtained from a human donor with alopecia areata. Material: CD8+ T cells sorted from blood, obtained at week 24, from a patient treated with tofacitinib. The CDR3 loop is CASSEIRVLPTDTQYF. Written as DNA, the CDR3 is TGTGCCAGCAGTGAAATCCGGGTCCTCCCCACAGATACGCAGTATTTT.